This paragraph reports one TCR beta chain. This sample was included in a study of control samples from healthy donors and cancer patients. TCRdb keeps only in-frame clones here, not all; method: immunoSEQ multiplex PCR. The top ten hold under 8.5% of the sample, which has 150,000 or so clones, around 96% seen once. The sequence was collected from a woman aged 40 to 49 in good health. The material sequenced was blood.

Written as DNA, the CDR3 is TGCGCCAGCGGACAGTCAACTAATGAAAAACTGTTTTTT. Translated: CASGQSTNEKLFF. The genes are TRBV10-2 and TRBJ1-4; TRBD1 is a possible D gene (6 bases). Germline assignment: CDR1 WSHSY and CDR2 SAAADI. The ends were cut back, 8 bases at V and 0 bases at J, with 7 bases in the middle. The CDR3 sequence is 13 residues long.